Listed below are T cell receptor beta chains from one sample, sequenced in a study of vaccination and CD4 T cells after COVID-19. Using its own MiXCR run on the PCR reads, TCRdb lists one record per CDR3 protein. Here the sample spans some 25,000 distinct CDR3 sequences, 28% being singletons. No antigen is known for these receptors. Sequencing was performed on CD4+ T cells from blood, cultured in vitro, taken about 7 months after SARS-CoV-2 vaccination. These TCRs come from a human donor who had recovered from COVID-19. Both conserved end residues are part of each CDR3. The D gene is left open where the match is weak. Expanded clones are given a class, and other clones once, few, many or no size at all.

j_call v_call clone_size d_call cdr3_nt cdr3_aa
TRBJ2-2 TRBV7-3 NA NA TGTGCCAGCAGCTCACAGGGAGCCACCGGGGAGCTGTTTTTT CASSSQGATGELFF
TRBJ1-1 TRBV6-1 NA TRBD1 TGTGCCAGCAGTAAGGACAGGGGGGAGGCTTTCTTT CASSKDRGEAFF
TRBJ2-3 TRBV6-2/TRBV6-3 NA NA TGTGCCAGCCTTGGGGATCTCCCCACAGATACGCAGTATTTT CASLGDLPTDTQYF
TRBJ2-5 TRBV29-1 NA NA TGCAGCGTTGAACCGACAGGTATCAAGACCCAGTACTTC CSVEPTGIKTQYF
TRBJ2-1 TRBV15 NA TRBD2 TGTGCCACCAGCAGAGACCGGGAGGGCTCCTACAATGAGCAGTTCTTC CATSRDREGSYNEQFF
TRBJ2-1 TRBV6-1 NA TRBD1 TGTGCCAGCAGTGAAGCTACGGGACAGGGGGCCTATGAGCAGTTCTTC CASSEATGQGAYEQFF
TRBJ2-7 TRBV6-1 NA TRBD2 TGTGCCAGCAGTGAACGGGGACTAGCGGCTGGTACCTACGAGCAGTGCTTC CASSERGLAAGTYEQCF
TRBJ2-7 TRBV6-1 NA NA TGTGCCAGCAGTGAAGCGCGGGACAGCTACGAGCAGTACTTC CASSEARDSYEQYF
TRBJ2-1 TRBV20-1 few TRBD2 TGCAGTGCGGACCCCACCAGCGGGAGTATCTATGAGCAGTTCTTC CSADPTSGSIYEQFF
TRBJ2-5 TRBV20-1 NA NA TGCAGTGCTAGAGACCCCTACGGGCGGGTGGGTGGAGAGACCCAGTACTTC CSARDPYGRVGGETQYF
TRBJ2-4 TRBV7-9 NA NA TGTGCCAGCAGCTTCGTTCCTAGCAACATTCAGTACTTC CASSFVPSNIQYF
TRBJ1-6 TRBV6-2/TRBV6-3 NA TRBD1 TGTGCCACCCGGGGACAGGGGAATTCACCCCTCCACTTT CATRGQGNSPLHF
TRBJ1-1 TRBV7-2 medium-sized NA TGTGCCAGCAGCGCGGACATGAACACTGAAGCTTTCTTT CASSADMNTEAFF
TRBJ2-1 TRBV28 NA TRBD1 TGTGCCAGCAGCGATCGACAGGGAAGGGGCTCCTACAATGAGCAGTTCTTC CASSDRQGRGSYNEQFF
TRBJ1-5 TRBV28 NA NA TGTGCCAGCTTACATGGGGGTAGCAATCAGCCCCAGCATTTT CASLHGGSNQPQHF
TRBJ2-1 TRBV7-9 few NA TGTGCCAGCAGCTTAGGGGGGGCCTATGAGCAGTTCTTC CASSLGGAYEQFF
TRBJ2-5 TRBV20-1 NA TRBD2 TGCAGTGCTAGTCCCTTTGGGCGGGGCGGGAGAGGAGAGACCCAGTACTTC CSASPFGRGGRGETQYF
TRBJ1-1 TRBV2 NA NA TGTGCCAGCAGTGAAATGTCGGGGGTAGCTTTCTTT CASSEMSGVAFF
TRBJ2-3 TRBV18 once NA TGTGCCAGCACAGAAAGTACTAGCACAGATACGCAGTATTTT CASTESTSTDTQYF
TRBJ2-1 TRBV6-5 NA TRBD2 TGTGCCAGCAGTTACTCGCCAGGGCTAGCGGGAGGGAACTATGAGCAGTTCTTC CASSYSPGLAGGNYEQFF
TRBJ2-1 TRBV20-1 many TRBD1 TGCAGTGCTAGAACCGGGACAGTCCGCAATGAGCAGTTCTTC CSARTGTVRNEQFF
TRBJ2-3 TRBV29-1 NA NA TGCAGCGTTGAAGGGAGGGCCCGGGGCACAGATACGCAGTATTTT CSVEGRARGTDTQYF
TRBJ2-1 TRBV28 NA NA TGTGCCAGCGGACTCAGGGGATACAATGAGCAGTTCTTC CASGLRGYNEQFF
TRBJ1-5 TRBV7-8 NA TRBD1 TGTGCCAGCAGCCTTTCAGGGGGAAATCAGCCCCAGCATTTT CASSLSGGNQPQHF
TRBJ2-1 TRBV6-1 NA NA TGTGCTACCTGGAAGGGTTCCTACAATGAGCAGTTCTTC CATWKGSYNEQFF
TRBJ1-2 TRBV6-1 few TRBD1 TGTGCCAGCACCCGACAGGGAGGTAAATCGGAGGGCTACACCTTC CASTRQGGKSEGYTF
TRBJ1-1 TRBV19 NA NA TGTGCCAGTAGTATCGATGTACAATCGACTGAAGCTTTCTTT CASSIDVQSTEAFF
TRBJ1-5 TRBV7-8 NA NA TGTGCCAGCAGCAGAAGAGGGGCTAGCAATCAGCCCCAGCATTTT CASSRRGASNQPQHF
TRBJ2-7 TRBV27 NA NA TGTGCCAGCAGAGGGAGGACACTCTACGAGCAGTACTTC CASRGRTLYEQYF
TRBJ1-5 TRBV28 NA NA TGTGCCAGCACCGCGTACAGGTACAGTCAGCCCCAGCATTTT CASTAYRYSQPQHF
TRBJ2-7 TRBV10-3 few TRBD1 TGTGCCATCAGAATAAACTACGGGACAGGCTCATCCTACGAGCAGTACTTC CAIRINYGTGSSYEQYF
TRBJ2-7 TRBV24-1 NA TRBD2 TGTGCCACCAGTGATGCGACTAGCGAGAGCTACGAGCAGTACTTC CATSDATSESYEQYF
TRBJ2-3 TRBV20-1 few TRBD1 TGCAGTGCTAGAGGGGGGACAGCCTATGGCTTGCTCGATACGCAGTATTTT CSARGGTAYGLLDTQYF
TRBJ2-7 TRBV7-8 few NA TGTGCCAGCAGCTATTCGGGATGGGTGGCGAGCTCCTACGAGCAGTACTTC CASSYSGWVASSYEQYF
TRBJ2-7 TRBV18 NA NA TGTGCCAGCTCACCTAATGGACAGCCCTACGAGCAGTACTTC CASSPNGQPYEQYF
TRBJ2-2 TRBV27 few NA TGTGCCAGCAGCCGCCCGGGACAGAACACCGGGGAGCTGTTTTTT CASSRPGQNTGELFF
TRBJ2-7 TRBV27 few TRBD2 TGTGCCAGCAGCCTAACTAGCGGCTACGAGCAGTACTTC CASSLTSGYEQYF
TRBJ2-5 TRBV24-1 medium-sized NA TGTGCCACCAGTGATCCCCGGGGCTCCGGAGAGACCCAGTACTTC CATSDPRGSGETQYF
TRBJ2-2 TRBV20-1 NA TRBD1 TGCAGTGTGCCTGGACAGGGAAACAGCGGGGAGCTGTTTTTT CSVPGQGNSGELFF
TRBJ2-3 TRBV28 few TRBD2 TGTGCCAGCAGCATCAGCGGGAGAGTCACAGATACGCAGTATTTT CASSISGRVTDTQYF
TRBJ1-5 TRBV19 NA NA TGTGCCAGTAGTCTGAACCATCAGCCCCAGCATTTT CASSLNHQPQHF
TRBJ2-3 TRBV20-1 few TRBD2 TGCAGTGCTCCACCTGGGCTAGCGGGAGCTAACACAGATACGCAGTATTTT CSAPPGLAGANTDTQYF
TRBJ1-5 TRBV28 NA NA TGTGCCAGCAGTTTAGGAGGGGGGAGGAATCAGCCCCAGCATTTT CASSLGGGRNQPQHF
TRBJ2-5 TRBV20-1 large TRBD1 TGCAGTGCCACTCGGGCAGGGGGCCAAGAGACCCAGTACTTC CSATRAGGQETQYF
TRBJ1-5 TRBV7-8 NA NA TGTGCCAGCAGCCGCAACAGGGTCCTGAGCAATCAGCCCCAGCATTTT CASSRNRVLSNQPQHF
TRBJ1-2 TRBV6-5 NA NA TGTGCCAGCAGTTACTCGAGAGGTCGCAGGGCATATGGCTACACCTTC CASSYSRGRRAYGYTF
TRBJ2-7 TRBV20-1 NA TRBD2 TGCAGTGCTAAGACTAGCGGGATACCCTACGAGCAGTACTTC CSAKTSGIPYEQYF
TRBJ2-7 TRBV5-4 NA TRBD2 TGTGCCAGCAGCAAAACTAGCGGCGAGCAGTACTTC CASSKTSGEQYF
TRBJ2-7 TRBV7-9 NA NA TGTGCCAGCAGTCCAATGGGGGACCTTACCTACGAGCAGTACTTC CASSPMGDLTYEQYF
TRBJ2-3 TRBV7-8 NA NA TGTGCCAGCAGCTTATGGGGATCTCTAGGCACAGATACGCAGTATTTT CASSLWGSLGTDTQYF
TRBJ2-2 TRBV7-6 medium-sized TRBD1 TGTGCCAGCAGGTCAACGGGACAGGGGGTAGTTACGACCGGGGAGCTGTTTTTT CASRSTGQGVVTTGELFF
TRBJ1-1 TRBV9 NA NA TGTGCCAGCAGCTATGGCTGGGGCACTGAAGCTTTCTTT CASSYGWGTEAFF
TRBJ2-7 TRBV7-8 NA TRBD1 TGTGCCAGCAGCTCCCAGGGGGTACCCTACGAGCAGTACTTC CASSSQGVPYEQYF
TRBJ2-1 TRBV28 NA NA TGTGCTAGCAGCACCAAAGTACCGGCCAAACAGAGCTCCTACAATGAGCAGTTCTTC CASSTKVPAKQSSYNEQFF
TRBJ1-2 TRBV7-2 few NA TGTGCCAGCAGCTTAGACAGGGTGTATGGCTACACCTTC CASSLDRVYGYTF
TRBJ2-5 TRBV4-1 NA NA TGCGCCAGCAGCCAGCCCCGGGACTCTAGGACCCAGTACTTC CASSQPRDSRTQYF